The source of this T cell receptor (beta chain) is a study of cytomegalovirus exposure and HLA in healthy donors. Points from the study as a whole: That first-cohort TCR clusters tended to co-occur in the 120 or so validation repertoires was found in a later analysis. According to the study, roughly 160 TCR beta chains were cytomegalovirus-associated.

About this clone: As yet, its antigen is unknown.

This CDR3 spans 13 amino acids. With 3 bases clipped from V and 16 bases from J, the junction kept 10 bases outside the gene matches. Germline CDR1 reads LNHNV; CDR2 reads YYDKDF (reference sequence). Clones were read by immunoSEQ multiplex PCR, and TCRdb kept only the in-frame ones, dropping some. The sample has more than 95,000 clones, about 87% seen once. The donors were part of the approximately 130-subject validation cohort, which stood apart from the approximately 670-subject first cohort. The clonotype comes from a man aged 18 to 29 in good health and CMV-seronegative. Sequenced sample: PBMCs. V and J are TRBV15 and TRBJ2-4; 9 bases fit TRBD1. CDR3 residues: CATSRGQGEGTYF. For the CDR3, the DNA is TGTGCCACCAGCAGGGGACAGGGCGAGGGAACCTACTTC.